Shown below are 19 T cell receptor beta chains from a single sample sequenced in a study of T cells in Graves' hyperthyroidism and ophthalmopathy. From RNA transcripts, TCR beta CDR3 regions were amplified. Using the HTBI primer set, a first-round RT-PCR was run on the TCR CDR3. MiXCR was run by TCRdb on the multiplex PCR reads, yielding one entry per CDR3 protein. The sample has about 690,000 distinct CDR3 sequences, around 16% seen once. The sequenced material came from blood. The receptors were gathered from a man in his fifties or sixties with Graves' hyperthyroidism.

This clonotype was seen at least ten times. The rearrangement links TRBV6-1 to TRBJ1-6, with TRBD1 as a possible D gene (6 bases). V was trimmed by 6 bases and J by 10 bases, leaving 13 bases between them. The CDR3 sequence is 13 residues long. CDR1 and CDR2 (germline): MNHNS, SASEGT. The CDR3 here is CASRTTGFSPLHF. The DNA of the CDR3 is TGTGCCAGCAGAACCACAGGGTTCTCACCCCTCCACTTT.

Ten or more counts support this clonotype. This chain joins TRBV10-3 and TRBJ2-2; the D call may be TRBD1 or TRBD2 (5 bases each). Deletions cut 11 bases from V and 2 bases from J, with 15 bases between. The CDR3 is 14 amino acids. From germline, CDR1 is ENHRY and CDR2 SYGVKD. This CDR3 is CASLAGSNTGELFF. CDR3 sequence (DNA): TGTGCCTCCCTCGCAGGGAGTAACACCGGGGAGCTGTTTTTT.

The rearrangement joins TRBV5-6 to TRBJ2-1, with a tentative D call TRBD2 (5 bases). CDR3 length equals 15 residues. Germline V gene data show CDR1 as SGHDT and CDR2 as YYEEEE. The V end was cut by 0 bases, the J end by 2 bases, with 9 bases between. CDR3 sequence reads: CASSLALGAYNEQFF. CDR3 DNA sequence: TGTGCCAGCAGCTTGGCCCTCGGGGCCTACAATGAGCAGTTCTTC. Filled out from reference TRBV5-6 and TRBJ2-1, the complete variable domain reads DAGVTQSPTHLIKTRGQQVTLRCSPKSGHDTVSWYQQALGQGPQFIFQYYEEEERQRGNFPDRFSGHQFPNYSSELNVNALLLGDSALYLCASSLALGAYNEQFFGPGTRLTVL.

CDR3 bases: TGTGCCAGCAGTGTCGGGACAGGGCCTAGCAATCAGCCCCAGCATTTT. As protein: CASSVGTGPSNQPQHF. The V gene is TRBV2, the J gene TRBJ1-5; 9 bases line up with TRBD1. V lost 4 bases, J lost 0 bases, and 4 bases stayed unmatched. The length of the CDR3 is 16 residues. Germline V CDR1 and CDR2: SNHLY, FYNNEI.

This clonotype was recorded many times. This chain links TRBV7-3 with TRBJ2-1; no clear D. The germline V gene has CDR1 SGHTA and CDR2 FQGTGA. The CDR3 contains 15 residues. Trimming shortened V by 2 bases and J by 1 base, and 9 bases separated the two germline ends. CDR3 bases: TGTGCCAGCAGCTTAGTCCCACTATCCTACAATGAGCAGTTCTTC. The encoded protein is CASSLVPLSYNEQFF.

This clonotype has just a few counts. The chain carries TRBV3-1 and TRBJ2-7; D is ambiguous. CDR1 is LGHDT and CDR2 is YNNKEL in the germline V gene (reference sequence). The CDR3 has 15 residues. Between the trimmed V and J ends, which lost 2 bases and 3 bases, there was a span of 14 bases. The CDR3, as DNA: TGTGCCAGCAGCCAACTCAACCAGAGGATCTACGAGCAGTACTTC. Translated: CASSQLNQRIYEQYF.

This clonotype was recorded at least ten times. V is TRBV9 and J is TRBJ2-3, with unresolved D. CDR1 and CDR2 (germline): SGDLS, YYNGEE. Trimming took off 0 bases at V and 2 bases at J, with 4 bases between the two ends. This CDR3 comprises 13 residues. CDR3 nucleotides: TGTGCCAGCAGCGTAGGGCCCACAGATACGCAGTATTTT. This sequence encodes CASSVGPTDTQYF.

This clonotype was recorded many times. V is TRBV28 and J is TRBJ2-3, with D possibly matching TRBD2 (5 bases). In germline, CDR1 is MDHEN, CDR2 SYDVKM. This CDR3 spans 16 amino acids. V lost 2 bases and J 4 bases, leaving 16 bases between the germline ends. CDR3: CASSLPARDVSDTQYF. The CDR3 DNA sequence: TGTGCCAGCAGTTTACCGGCTCGGGATGTCTCAGATACGCAGTATTTT.

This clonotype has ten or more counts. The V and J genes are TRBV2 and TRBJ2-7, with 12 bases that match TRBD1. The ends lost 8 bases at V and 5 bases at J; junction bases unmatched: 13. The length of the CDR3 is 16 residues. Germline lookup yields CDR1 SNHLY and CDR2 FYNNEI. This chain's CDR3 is CASDLARDRGRNEQYF. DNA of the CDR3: TGTGCCAGCGACCTCGCCCGGGACAGGGGGCGCAACGAGCAGTACTTC.

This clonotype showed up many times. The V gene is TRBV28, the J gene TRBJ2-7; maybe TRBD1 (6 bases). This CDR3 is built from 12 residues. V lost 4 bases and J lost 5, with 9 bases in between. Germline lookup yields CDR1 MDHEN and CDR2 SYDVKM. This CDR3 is CASSSNRDEQYF. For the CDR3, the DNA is TGTGCCAGCAGTTCCAACAGGGACGAGCAGTACTTC. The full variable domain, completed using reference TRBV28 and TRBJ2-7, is DVKVTQSSRYLVKRTGEKVFLECVQDMDHENMFWYRQDPGLGLRLIYFSYDVKMKEKGDIPEGYSVSREKKERFSLILESASTNQTSMYLCASSSNRDEQYFGPGTRLTVT.

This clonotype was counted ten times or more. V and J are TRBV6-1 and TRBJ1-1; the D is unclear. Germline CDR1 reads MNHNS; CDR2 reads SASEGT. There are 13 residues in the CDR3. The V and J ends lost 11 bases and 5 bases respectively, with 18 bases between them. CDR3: CAVSLRTATEAFF. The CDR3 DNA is TGTGCCGTGTCGTTAAGGACGGCAACTGAAGCTTTCTTT.

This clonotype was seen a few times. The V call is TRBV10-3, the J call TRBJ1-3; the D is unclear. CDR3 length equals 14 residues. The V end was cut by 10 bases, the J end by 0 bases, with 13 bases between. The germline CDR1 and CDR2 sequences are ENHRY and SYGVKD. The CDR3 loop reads CATEDVRSGNTIYF. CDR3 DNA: TGTGCCACAGAGGACGTCCGCTCTGGAAACACCATATATTTT.

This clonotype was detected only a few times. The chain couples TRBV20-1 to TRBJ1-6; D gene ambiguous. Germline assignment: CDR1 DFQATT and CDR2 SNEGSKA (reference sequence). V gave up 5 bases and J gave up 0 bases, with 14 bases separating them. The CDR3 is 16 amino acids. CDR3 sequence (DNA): TGCAGTGCTTCGGGAATTGGGGACTCCTATAATTCACCCCTCCACTTT. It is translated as CSASGIGDSYNSPLHF.

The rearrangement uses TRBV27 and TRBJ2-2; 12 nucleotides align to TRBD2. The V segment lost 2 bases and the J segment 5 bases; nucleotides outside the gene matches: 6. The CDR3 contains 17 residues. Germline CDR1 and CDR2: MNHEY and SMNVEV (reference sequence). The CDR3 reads CASSLKASGRGTGELFF. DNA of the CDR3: TGTGCCAGCAGTTTAAAGGCTAGCGGGAGGGGAACCGGGGAGCTGTTTTTT.

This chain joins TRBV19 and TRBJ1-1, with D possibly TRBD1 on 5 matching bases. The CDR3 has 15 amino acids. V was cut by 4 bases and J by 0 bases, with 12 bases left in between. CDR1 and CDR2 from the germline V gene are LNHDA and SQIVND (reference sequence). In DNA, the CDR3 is TGTGCCAGTAGTACCCGGGGACGGCTGAACACTGAAGCTTTCTTT. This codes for CASSTRGRLNTEAFF. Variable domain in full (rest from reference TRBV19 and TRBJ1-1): DGGITQSPKYLFRKEGQNVTLSCEQNLNHDAMYWYRQDPGQGLRLIYYSQIVNDFQKGDIAEGYSVSREKKESFPLTVTSAQKNPTAFYLCASSTRGRLNTEAFFGQGTRLTVV.

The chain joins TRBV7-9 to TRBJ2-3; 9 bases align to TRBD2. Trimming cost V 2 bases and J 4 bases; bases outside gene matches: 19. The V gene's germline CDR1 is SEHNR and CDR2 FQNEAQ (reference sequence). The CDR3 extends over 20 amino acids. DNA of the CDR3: TGTGCCAGCAGCTTACCAGCGGGAGGCCCATTAAAATTTATCCCAGATACGCAGTATTTT. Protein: CASSLPAGGPLKFIPDTQYF. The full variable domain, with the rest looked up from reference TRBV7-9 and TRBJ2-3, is DTGVSQNPRHKITKRGQNVTFRCDPISEHNRLYWYRQTLGQGPEFLTYFQNEAQLEKSRLLSDRFSAERPKGSFSTLEIQRTEQGDSAMYLCASSLPAGGPLKFIPDTQYFGPGTRLTVL.

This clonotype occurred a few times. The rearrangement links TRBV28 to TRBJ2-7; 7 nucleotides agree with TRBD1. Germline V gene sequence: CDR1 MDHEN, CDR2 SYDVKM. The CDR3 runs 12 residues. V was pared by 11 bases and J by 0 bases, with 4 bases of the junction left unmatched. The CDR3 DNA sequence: TGTGCCTCACAGGGGAGCTCCTACGAGCAGTACTTC. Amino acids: CASQGSSYEQYF. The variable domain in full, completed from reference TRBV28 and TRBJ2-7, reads DVKVTQSSRYLVKRTGEKVFLECVQDMDHENMFWYRQDPGLGLRLIYFSYDVKMKEKGDIPEGYSVSREKKERFSLILESASTNQTSMYLCASQGSSYEQYFGPGTRLTVT.

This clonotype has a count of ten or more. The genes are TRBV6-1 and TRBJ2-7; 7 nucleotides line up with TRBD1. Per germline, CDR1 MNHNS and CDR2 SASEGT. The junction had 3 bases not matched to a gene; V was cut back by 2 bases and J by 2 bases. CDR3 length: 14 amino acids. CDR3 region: CASSEWDRAYEQYF. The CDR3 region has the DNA TGTGCCAGCAGTGAATGGGACAGAGCCTACGAGCAGTACTTC.

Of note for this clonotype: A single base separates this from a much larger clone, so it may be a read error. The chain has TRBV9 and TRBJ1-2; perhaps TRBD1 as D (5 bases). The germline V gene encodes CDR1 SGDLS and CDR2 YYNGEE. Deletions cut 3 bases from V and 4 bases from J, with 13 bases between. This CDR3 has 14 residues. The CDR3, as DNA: TGTGCCAGCAGCGATCCCCAGGGTGGCTATGGCTACACCTTC. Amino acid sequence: CASSDPQGGYGYTF.